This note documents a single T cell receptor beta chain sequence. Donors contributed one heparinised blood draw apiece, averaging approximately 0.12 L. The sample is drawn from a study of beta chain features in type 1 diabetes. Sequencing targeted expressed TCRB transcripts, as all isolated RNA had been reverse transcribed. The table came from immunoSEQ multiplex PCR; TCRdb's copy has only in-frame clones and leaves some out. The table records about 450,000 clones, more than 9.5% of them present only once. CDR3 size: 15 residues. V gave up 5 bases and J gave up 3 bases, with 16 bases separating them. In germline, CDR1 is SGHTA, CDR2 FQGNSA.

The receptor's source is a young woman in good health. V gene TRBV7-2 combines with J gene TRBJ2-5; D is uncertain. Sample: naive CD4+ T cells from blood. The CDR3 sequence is CASSPVGNWEETQYF. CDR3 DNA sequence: TGTGCCAGCAGCCCTGTTGGGAATTGGGAAGAGACCCAGTACTTC.